These 23 T cell receptor beta chains share one sample of origin, sequenced in a study of T cell responses to AZD1222 COVID-19 vaccine. Repertoires were generated with immunoSEQ multiplex PCR, while TCRdb's copy carries only in-frame clones and drops some. The data show more than 70,000 clones, approximately 90% seen once. The sample was peripheral blood, taken 28 days after the second AZD1222 dose. The receptors were gathered from an adult who received the AZD1222 COVID-19 vaccine.

In the case of this clone: In the same sample, other DNA sequences code for this CDR3. This chain connects TRBV5-1 to TRBJ1-1, with a tentative D call TRBD1 (5 bases). The germline V and J ends were trimmed by 2 bases and 2 bases, with 7 bases remaining between them. Per the germline V gene, CDR1 is SGHRS and CDR2 is YFSETQ. The CDR3 has 13 amino acids. The CDR3 loop is CASSFGGNTEAFF. CDR3 DNA sequence: TGCGCCAGCAGCTTCGGGGGAAACACTGAAGCTTTCTTT.

This chain links TRBV7-2 with TRBJ1-1; D is undetermined. The V and J ends lost 3 bases and 1 base respectively, with 9 bases between them. CDR1 SGHTA and CDR2 FQGNSA come from the germline V gene. This CDR3 has 14 amino acids. CDR3: CASSFSSGNTEAFF. The CDR3 nucleotides are TGTGCCAGCAGCTTTAGTTCAGGGAACACTGAAGCTTTCTTT.

CDR3 protein: CASSYGQDLAGNTIYF. In DNA, the CDR3 is TGTGCCAGCAGTTACGGACAGGATTTGGCTGGAAACACCATATATTTT. The chain carries TRBV6-5 and TRBJ1-3; 7 nucleotides align to TRBD1. The germline CDR1 and CDR2 sequences are MNHEY and SVGAGI. CDR3 length equals 16 residues. V was clipped by 2 bases and J by 2 bases; unmatched bases: 6.

V usage is TRBV5-4 and J usage is TRBJ2-3, with D hard to call. This CDR3 contains 15 residues. V lost 0 bases to trimming and J lost 1 base, with 9 bases between them. Per the germline V gene, CDR1 is SGHNT and CDR2 is YYREEE (reference sequence). The CDR3 loop reads CASSLALKGTDTQYF. CDR3 nucleotides: TGTGCCAGCAGCTTGGCCCTCAAGGGCACAGATACGCAGTATTTT. Full variable domain (missing parts from reference TRBV5-4 and TRBJ2-3): ETGVTQSPTHLIKTRGQQVTLRCSSQSGHNTVSWYQQALGQGPQFIFQYYREEENGRGNFPPRFSGLQFPNYSSELNVNALELDDSALYLCASSLALKGTDTQYFGPGTRLTVL.

The chain links TRBV3-1 (or the pseudogene TRBV3-2) to TRBJ2-2, with a possible D match to TRBD1 (6 bases). The CDR3 length is 15 residues. Trimming pared 3 bases from V and 4 bases from J, leaving 12 bases between. CDR1 LGHDT and CDR2 YNNKEL come from the germline V gene (reference sequence). The CDR3 DNA reads as TGTGCCAGCAGCCACAGTGACAGGCGCACCGGGGAGCTGTTTTTT. It translates to CASSHSDRRTGELFF.

This chain connects TRBV11-3 to TRBJ1-1; the match to TRBD1 covers 8 bases. The trim removed 5 bases at V and 3 bases at J, leaving 8 bases unmatched. Germline-derived CDR1 and CDR2 are SGHNT and YENEEA. CDR3 size: 15 residues. The DNA for the CDR3 is TGTGCCAGCAGCCGGTCCGGGACAGGTCACACTGAAGCTTTCTTT. Its protein is CASSRSGTGHTEAFF.

V is TRBV10-3 and J is TRBJ1-5; D call uncertain. V was clipped by 3 bases and J by 7 bases, with 7 bases between them. This CDR3 has 12 amino acids. Germline assignment: CDR1 ENHRY and CDR2 SYGVKD. The CDR3 loop reads CAISEPLQPQHF. CDR3 nucleotides: TGTGCCATCAGTGAACCCTTACAGCCCCAGCATTTT.

The genes are TRBV4-1 and TRBJ2-5; D unclear. This CDR3 has 13 amino acids. Germline V gene lookup returns CDR1 MGHRA and CDR2 YSYEKL. V lost 0 bases to trimming and J lost 9 bases, with 11 bases between them. CDR3: CASSQDLKAAQYF. CDR3 DNA: TGCGCCAGCAGCCAAGACTTGAAGGCGGCCCAGTACTTC.

This chain joins TRBV5-1 and TRBJ1-1; D is uncertain. With 4 bases removed from V and 1 base from J, the gap between germline ends came to 11 bases. Germline V gene lookup returns CDR1 SGHRS and CDR2 YFSETQ. The CDR3 runs 14 residues. The CDR3 coding sequence is TGCGCCAGCAGCCCAGATTCCACGAACACTGAAGCTTTCTTT. Amino acids: CASSPDSTNTEAFF.

The V call is TRBV27, the J call TRBJ2-1, with D hard to call. This CDR3 contains 15 residues. The germline V and J ends were trimmed by 4 bases and 0 bases, with 10 bases remaining between them. Germline V gene data show CDR1 as MNHEY and CDR2 as SMNVEV (reference sequence). The CDR3 DNA is TGTGCCAGCAGTTACTCCAATAGCTCCTACAATGAGCAGTTCTTC. It translates to CASSYSNSSYNEQFF.

The V and J genes are TRBV30 and TRBJ1-4; 8 bases agree with TRBD1. The CDR3 totals 13 residues. Germline V gene data show CDR1 as GTSNPN and CDR2 as SVGIG (reference sequence). After removal of 4 bases from V and 8 bases from J, the junction contained 6 bases not matched to a gene. For the CDR3, the DNA is TGTGCCTGGAAAGGGACAGGCGTAGAAAAACTGTTTTTT. It codes for CAWKGTGVEKLFF.

V and J are TRBV11-1 and TRBJ2-5; 12 nucleotides agree with TRBD2. The germline gives CDR1 SGHAT, CDR2 FQDESV (reference sequence). The CDR3 is 16 amino acids. V dropped 2 bases and J dropped 4; count of bases not matched to a gene: 5. The CDR3: CASSLSTSGGRETQYF. The CDR3 DNA is TGTGCCAGCAGCTTAAGCACTAGCGGGGGGCGAGAGACCCAGTACTTC. Supplemented by reference TRBV11-1 and TRBJ2-5, the full variable domain reads EAEVAQSPRYKITEKSQAVAFWCDPISGHATLYWYRQILGQGPELLVQFQDESVVDDSQLPKDRFSAERLKGVDSTLKIQPAELGDSAMYLCASSLSTSGGRETQYFGPGTRLLVL.

This rearrangement joins TRBV3-1 (or the pseudogene TRBV3-2) to TRBJ2-7; D ambiguous. CDR3 length: 13 residues. CDR1 and CDR2 from the germline V gene are LGHDT and YNNKEL (reference sequence). V shed 3 bases and J shed 5 bases, with 11 bases lying between them. The CDR3 here is CASSHEWRDEQYF. The CDR3 region has the DNA TGTGCCAGCAGCCATGAGTGGCGCGACGAGCAGTACTTC.

The chain uses TRBV12-3 or TRBV12-4 and TRBJ1-2; D unresolved. This CDR3 has 13 residues. V lost 3 bases, J lost 5 bases, and 10 bases lay in between. The CDR3 nucleotides read TGTGCCAGCAGTTTGTTTGTCTGGTATGGCTACACCTTC. This gives the protein CASSLFVWYGYTF.

This chain connects TRBV7-2 to TRBJ2-3; possibly TRBD1 for D (5 bases). Germline values: CDR1 SGHTA, CDR2 FQGNSA. This CDR3 spans 13 amino acids. V was shortened by 5 bases and J by 3 bases, with 9 bases between the two germline ends. CDR3 DNA: TGTGCCAGCAGCCGTGGACAAACAGATACGCAGTATTTT. Protein product: CASSRGQTDTQYF.

The chain is built from TRBV6-5 and TRBJ1-5; tentatively, D is TRBD1 (6 bases). Between the trimmed V and J ends, which lost 6 bases and 6 bases, there was a span of 15 bases. The CDR3 covers 14 residues. Germline V CDR1 and CDR2: MNHEY, SVGAGI. The CDR3 here is CASRKGDSGQPQHF. The DNA for the CDR3 is TGTGCCAGCAGGAAGGGGGATTCAGGTCAGCCCCAGCATTTT.

The chain combines TRBV18 with TRBJ2-7; D is perhaps TRBD1 (6 bases). Germline CDR1 KGHSH, CDR2 LQKENI. V was trimmed by 5 bases and J by 6 bases, leaving 17 bases between them. This CDR3 has 14 amino acids. CDR3 in DNA: TGTGCCAGCTCAGAGGGGCAGGGGTTGGTCGAGCAGTACTTC. Its translation is CASSEGQGLVEQYF. The variable domain in full, with the rest retrieved from reference TRBV18 and TRBJ2-7, is NAGVMQNPRHLVRRRGQEARLRCSPMKGHSHVYWYRQLPEEGLKFMVYLQKENIIDESGMPKERFSAEFPKEGPSILRIQQVVRGDSAAYFCASSEGQGLVEQYFGPGTRLTVT.

The CDR3 sequence is CASCDRSHEQYF. CDR3 in DNA: TGTGCCAGCTGCGACAGGTCACACGAGCAGTACTTC. The chain uses TRBV3-1 (or the pseudogene TRBV3-2) and TRBJ2-7, with a weak D call TRBD1 (6 bases). The CDR3 extends over 12 amino acids. V was trimmed by 8 bases and J by 5 bases, leaving 13 bases between them. CDR1 and CDR2 from the germline V gene are LGHDT and YNNKEL (reference sequence).

J is TRBJ1-3 and V is TRBV5-6, with D perhaps matching TRBD1 (5 bases). Germline CDR1 and CDR2: SGHDT and YYEEEE. CDR3 length: 16 amino acids. Trimming pared 2 bases from V and 0 bases from J, leaving 12 bases between. The CDR3 loop reads CASSLGRAFSGNTIYF. The DNA of the CDR3 is TGTGCCAGCAGCTTAGGCAGGGCCTTCTCTGGAAACACCATATATTTT.

The chain employs TRBV29-1 and TRBJ1-2, with D possibly matching TRBD1 (6 bases). Deletions cut 6 bases from V and 2 bases from J, with 16 bases between. CDR1 SQVTM and CDR2 ANQGSEA come from the germline V gene. The CDR3 covers 14 residues. The CDR3 sequence is CSVANRDLNYGYTF. The CDR3 nucleotides read TGCAGCGTAGCGAACAGGGATCTAAACTATGGCTACACCTTC.

The chain has TRBV6-5 and TRBJ1-3, with D possibly TRBD1 on 5 matching bases. CDR1 MNHEY and CDR2 SVGAGI come from the germline V gene. The CDR3 is made up of 15 amino acids. Trimming removed 7 bases from V and 0 bases from J, with 13 bases in between. DNA for the CDR3: TGTGCCAGCACCCCCCCCCAGGGCTCTGGAAACACCATATATTTT. It translates to CASTPPQGSGNTIYF.

The chain couples TRBV7-2 to TRBJ2-5; D is unclear. This CDR3 is 15 amino acids long. Trimming pared 3 bases from V and 5 bases from J, leaving 16 bases between. Per the germline V gene, CDR1 is SGHTA and CDR2 is FQGNSA. CDR3 nucleotide sequence: TGTGCCAGCAGCTTGGCGACCGGGTCTTGGGAGACCCAGTACTTC. Its translation is CASSLATGSWETQYF.

The chain recombines TRBV29-1 with TRBJ1-5; no firm D call. Trimming shortened V by 3 bases and J by 5 bases, and 26 bases separated the two germline ends. The CDR3 totals 18 residues. Germline loops: CDR1 SQVTM, CDR2 ANQGSEA. In DNA, the CDR3 is TGCAGCGTTGACGTAAGGGAAGACGTAAAATGGTGTGATCAGCCCCAGCATTTT. The encoded protein is CSVDVREDVKWCDQPQHF. Using reference TRBV29-1 and TRBJ1-5 for the parts outside the CDR3, the full variable domain is SAVISQKPSRDICQRGTSLTIQCQVDSQVTMMFWYRQQPGQSLTLIATANQGSEATYESGFVIDKFPISRPNLTFSTLTVSNMSPEDSSIYLCSVDVREDVKWCDQPQHFGDGTRLSIL.